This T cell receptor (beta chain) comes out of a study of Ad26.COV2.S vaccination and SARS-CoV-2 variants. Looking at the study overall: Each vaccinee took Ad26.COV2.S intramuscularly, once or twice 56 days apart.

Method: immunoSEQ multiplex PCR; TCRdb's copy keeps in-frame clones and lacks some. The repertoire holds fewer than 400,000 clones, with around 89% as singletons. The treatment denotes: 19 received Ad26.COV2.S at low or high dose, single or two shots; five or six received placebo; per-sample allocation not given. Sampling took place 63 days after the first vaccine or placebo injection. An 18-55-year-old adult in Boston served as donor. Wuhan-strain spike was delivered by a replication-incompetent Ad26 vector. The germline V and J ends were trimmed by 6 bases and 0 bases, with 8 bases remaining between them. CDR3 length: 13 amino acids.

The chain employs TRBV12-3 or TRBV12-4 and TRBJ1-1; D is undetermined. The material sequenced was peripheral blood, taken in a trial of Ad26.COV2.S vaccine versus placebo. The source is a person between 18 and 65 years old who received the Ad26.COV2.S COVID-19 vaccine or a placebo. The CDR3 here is CASRDRMNTEAFF. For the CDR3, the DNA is TGTGCCAGCAGGGACCGCATGAACACTGAAGCTTTCTTT.